Below are 28 T cell receptor beta chains sequenced from a single sample in a study of a mutant IDH1 vaccine in newly diagnosed glioma. No antigen is known for these receptors. Time point here: week 47, end of study. Each dose delivered 300 ug of mutant IDH1 20-mer peptide subcutaneously with imiquimod. Clones were read by immunoSEQ multiplex PCR, and TCRdb kept only the in-frame ones, dropping some. The sample includes tens of thousands of clones, roughly four fifths of them seen just once. Sequences were derived from PBMCs, sampled from a glioma patient whose treatment included an IDH1 peptide vaccine. All receptors derive from a man younger than 40 with glioma.

This chain links TRBV11-2 with TRBJ2-7; D unclear. V was trimmed by 1 base and J by 3 bases, leaving 10 bases between them. Germline assignment: CDR1 SGHAT and CDR2 FQNNGV. CDR3 size: 14 residues. This CDR3 reads CASSLAIFVYEQYF. The CDR3, as DNA: TGTGCCAGCAGCTTAGCAATTTTTGTCTACGAGCAGTACTTC.

This rearrangement joins TRBV20-1 to TRBJ1-2; D perhaps matches TRBD1 (5 bases). The CDR3 totals 11 residues. Germline V CDR1 and CDR2: DFQATT, SNEGSKA (reference sequence). V gave up 3 bases and J gave up 8 bases, with 10 bases separating them. As DNA, the CDR3 is TGCAGTGCTAGCTCCTACAGGGGCTACACCTTC. Translated, it gives CSASSYRGYTF.

The chain's CDR3 is CASSTGSSYNEQFF. The CDR3 nucleotides are TGCGCCAGCAGCACAGGGAGCTCCTACAATGAGCAGTTCTTC. The chain has TRBV5-1 and TRBJ2-1; possible D gene TRBD1, 6 bases. This CDR3 is built from 14 residues. Germline loops: CDR1 SGHRS, CDR2 YFSETQ. Trimming took 4 bases from V and 0 from J, leaving 8 bases between them.

This chain uses TRBV19 with TRBJ1-5; D not resolved. Germline-derived CDR1 and CDR2 are LNHDA and SQIVND (reference sequence). The ends were cut back, 1 base at V and 0 bases at J, with 13 bases in the middle. The CDR3 covers 17 residues. Written as DNA, the CDR3 is TGTGCCAGTAGTATAGGCAAGAGGGCCCGTAGCAATCAGCCCCAGCATTTT. Translating it yields CASSIGKRARSNQPQHF.

This clone was seen just once. The gene calls are TRBV14 and TRBJ2-1; no reliable D call. CDR1 is SGHDN and CDR2 is FVKESK in the germline V gene. The ends were cut back, 3 bases at V and 7 bases at J, with 7 bases in the middle. CDR3 length: 12 residues. The DNA for the CDR3 is TGTGCCAGCAGCCAGGGTTGGAATGAGCAGTTCTTC. Encoded protein: CASSQGWNEQFF.

V is TRBV28 and J is TRBJ2-2; D might be TRBD2 (7 bases). V lost 4 bases, J lost 7 bases, and 19 bases lay in between. CDR1 is MDHEN, CDR2 SYDVKM, per germline. This CDR3 region has 16 residues. Here the CDR3 reads CASSSAGGPPDGELFF. The CDR3 DNA reads TGTGCCAGCAGTTCCGCCGGGGGGCCCCCGGACGGGGAGCTGTTTTTT.

The rearrangement joins TRBV18 to TRBJ1-5; 7 bases map to TRBD1. In germline, CDR1 is KGHSH, CDR2 LQKENI. The V and J ends lost 3 bases and 0 bases, in that order; junction bases with no gene match: 2. The CDR3 loop spans 15 amino acids. The CDR3 here is CASSPGQNSNQPQHF. The CDR3 region has the DNA TGTGCCAGCTCACCGGGACAGAATAGCAATCAGCCCCAGCATTTT.

This clone was picked up one time. V gene TRBV14 combines with J gene TRBJ1-3; D perhaps matches TRBD1 (5 bases). This CDR3 is built from 17 residues. CDR1 and CDR2 (germline): SGHDN, FVKESK. The V end lost 3 bases, the J end lost 4 bases, and 19 bases lay between the germline ends. The chain's CDR3 is CASSHPRGVLGGNTIYF. CDR3 nucleotide sequence: TGTGCCAGCAGCCACCCTAGGGGAGTATTAGGCGGAAACACCATATATTTT.

In its sample, this clone was seen a few times. This chain links TRBV19 with TRBJ2-3; no clear D. Germline V gene lookup returns CDR1 LNHDA and CDR2 SQIVND (reference sequence). V lost 3 bases, J lost 3 bases, and 7 bases lay in between. The CDR3 sequence is 13 residues long. Here the CDR3 reads CASSIPSTDTQYF. As DNA, the CDR3 is TGTGCCAGTAGTATCCCGTCTACAGATACGCAGTATTTT.

The chain uses TRBV4-2 and TRBJ1-2, with D uncertain. Germline CDR1 LGHNA, CDR2 YNFKEQ. This CDR3 comprises 15 residues. V gave up 3 bases and J gave up 2 bases, with 13 bases separating them. The CDR3 protein is CASSHDSSGNYGYTF. CDR3 DNA sequence: TGTGCCAGCAGCCACGACTCGTCAGGAAACTATGGCTACACCTTC.

There are a few counts of this clone. This chain connects TRBV7-9 to TRBJ1-1; D gene uncertain. Trimming shortened V by 5 bases and J by 3 bases, and 16 bases separated the two germline ends. Germline CDR1 is SEHNR and CDR2 is FQNEAQ (reference sequence). This CDR3 contains 15 residues. The CDR3 DNA sequence: TGTGCCAGCAGCCGTCGGTCGGGAGATCACACTGAAGCTTTCTTT. Protein: CASSRRSGDHTEAFF.

The chain combines TRBV27 with TRBJ2-1, with D maybe TRBD1 (5 bases). V shed 8 bases and J shed 7 bases, with 9 bases lying between them. This CDR3 is 11 amino acids long. Germline V gives CDR1 MNHEY, CDR2 SMNVEV (reference sequence). As DNA, the CDR3 is TGTGCCAGCTCAGGGCTTAATGAGCAGTTCTTC. The encoded protein is CASSGLNEQFF.

This sequence joins TRBV7-9 and TRBJ1-1, with a weak D call TRBD1 (6 bases). The germline V gene encodes CDR1 SEHNR and CDR2 FQNEAQ (reference sequence). V was pared by 3 bases and J by 1 base, with 9 bases between. The CDR3 extends over 14 amino acids. This CDR3 reads CASSFTGPNTEAFF. The CDR3 DNA sequence: TGTGCCAGCAGCTTCACAGGGCCGAACACTGAAGCTTTCTTT.

This rearrangement joins TRBV27 to TRBJ2-7; 8 bases fit TRBD1. The CDR3 runs to 18 residues. V gave up 7 bases and J gave up 3 bases; unmatched junction bases: 20. CDR1 is MNHEY, CDR2 SMNVEV, per germline (reference sequence). The CDR3 loop reads CASNPGQALGVGYYEQYF. In DNA, the CDR3 is TGTGCCAGCAACCCGGGACAGGCCCTAGGAGTGGGCTACTACGAGCAGTACTTC.

Only one count was recorded for this clone. CDR3 loop: CASSAQGGYSNQPQHF. The CDR3 region has the DNA TGTGCCAGCAGTGCACAGGGAGGTTATAGCAATCAGCCCCAGCATTTT. This chain connects TRBV6-1 to TRBJ1-5; a weak D match, TRBD1 (6 bases). The CDR3 sequence is 16 residues long. Trimming took off 4 bases at V and 0 bases at J, with 13 bases between the two ends. Germline V gives CDR1 MNHNS, CDR2 SASEGT.

The rearrangement joins TRBV5-1 to TRBJ2-7; TRBD1 matches 8 bases. V lost 4 bases and J lost 2; bases outside the gene matches: 5. The CDR3 loop spans 14 amino acids. The germline gives CDR1 SGHRS, CDR2 YFSETQ. CDR3 loop: CASSAGQGAYEQYF. The CDR3 nucleotides read TGCGCCAGCAGCGCAGGACAGGGCGCCTACGAGCAGTACTTC.

The rearrangement joins TRBV2 to TRBJ1-1; D not resolved. There are 14 residues in the CDR3. The V gene's germline CDR1 is SNHLY and CDR2 FYNNEI. V shed 6 bases and J shed 4 bases, with 15 bases lying between them. CDR3 loop: CASSLNLPSTEAFF. In DNA form, the CDR3 reads TGTGCCAGCAGCCTAAACCTCCCCTCCACTGAAGCTTTCTTT.

This chain links TRBV9 with TRBJ1-6; D unresolved. The length of the CDR3 is 15 residues. The ends were cut back, 0 bases at V and 0 bases at J, with 4 bases in the middle. Germline V gene data show CDR1 as SGDLS and CDR2 as YYNGEE. The CDR3 is CASSVGDSYNSPLHF. The CDR3 region has the DNA TGTGCCAGCAGCGTAGGGGACTCCTATAATTCACCCCTCCACTTT. Using reference TRBV9 and TRBJ1-6 for the parts outside the CDR3, the full variable domain is DSGVTQTPKHLITATGQRVTLRCSPRSGDLSVYWYQQSLDQGLQFLIQYYNGEERAKGNILERFSAQQFPDLHSELNLSSLELGDSALYFCASSVGDSYNSPLHFGNGTRLTVT.

The V call is TRBV29-1, the J call TRBJ1-3; D ambiguous. In germline, CDR1 is SQVTM, CDR2 ANQGSEA. The CDR3 is 14 residues long. The V and J ends lost 5 bases and 3 bases respectively, with 14 bases between them. The CDR3 loop reads CSVTLTASGNTIYF. The CDR3 DNA reads as TGCAGCGTTACGTTGACGGCGAGTGGAAACACCATATATTTT. Combining the CDR3 with reference TRBV29-1 and TRBJ1-3 gives the whole variable domain SAVISQKPSRDICQRGTSLTIQCQVDSQVTMMFWYRQQPGQSLTLIATANQGSEATYESGFVIDKFPISRPNLTFSTLTVSNMSPEDSSIYLCSVTLTASGNTIYFGEGSWLTVV.

J is TRBJ2-2 and V is TRBV30; TRBD1 is a possible D gene (6 bases). In germline, CDR1 is GTSNPN, CDR2 SVGIG (reference sequence). The CDR3 contains 16 residues. Trimming removed 0 bases at V and 6 bases at J, with 17 bases between. CDR3 sequence (DNA): TGTGCCTGGAGTGTACTAGGCATGGGGGCGGCCGGGGAGCTGTTTTTT. It codes for CAWSVLGMGAAGELFF.

This clone was recorded only once. V is TRBV7-9 and J is TRBJ1-1, with D hard to call. Germline V gene lookup returns CDR1 SEHNR and CDR2 FQNEAQ (reference sequence). The CDR3 loop spans 16 amino acids. Trimming cost V 5 bases and J 0 bases, with 16 bases left between them. Here the CDR3 DNA reads TGTGCCAGCAGCCCCCCCCGGGTACCCATGAACACTGAAGCTTTCTTT. Translation: CASSPPRVPMNTEAFF.

This clone came up once. The chain recombines TRBV25-1 with TRBJ2-2, with D possibly being TRBD2 (5 bases). CDR1 MGHDK and CDR2 SYGVNS come from the germline V gene. CDR3 length equals 15 residues. V shed 2 bases and J shed 6 bases, with 13 bases lying between them. CDR3 bases: TGTGCCAGCAGTGAAATGCTAGCAGAAGCCGGGGAGCTGTTTTTT. Protein sequence: CASSEMLAEAGELFF. Based on the CDR3 plus reference TRBV25-1 and TRBJ2-2, the full variable domain is EADIYQTPRYLVIGTGKKITLECSQTMGHDKMYWYQQDPGMELHLIHYSYGVNSTEKGDLSSESTVSRIRTEHFPLTLESARPSHTSQYLCASSEMLAEAGELFFGEGSRLTVL.

V gene TRBV9 combines with J gene TRBJ1-3, with a possible D match to TRBD1 (6 bases). V shed 3 bases and J shed 0 bases, with 13 bases lying between them. The V gene's germline CDR1 is SGDLS and CDR2 YYNGEE. The CDR3 sequence is 16 residues long. The CDR3 region has the DNA TGTGCCAGCAGCGACTCGTTAGGGGGCTCTGGAAACACCATATATTTT. It translates to CASSDSLGGSGNTIYF.

This chain uses TRBV11-3 with TRBJ2-1, with 8 bases that match TRBD2. The J segment lost 8 bases and the V segment lost 1 base, leaving 10 bases of the junction unmatched. The length of the CDR3 is 16 residues. Germline CDR1 reads SGHNT; CDR2 reads YENEEA. This chain's CDR3 is CASSLGGGGPYDEQFF. CDR3 bases: TGTGCCAGCAGCTTAGGCGGCGGGGGGCCATATGATGAGCAGTTCTTC.

V is TRBV28 and J is TRBJ1-1; D unresolved. Looked up from germline, CDR1 is MDHEN and CDR2 is SYDVKM. V was pared by 6 bases and J by 5 bases, with 22 bases between. This CDR3 spans 16 amino acids. CDR3 in amino acids: CASRFSGSIAWTEAFF. CDR3 bases: TGTGCCAGCAGATTTTCAGGCTCGATTGCCTGGACTGAAGCTTTCTTT.

This clone was counted only a few times. This chain connects TRBV2 to TRBJ1-2, with TRBD1 as a possible D gene (5 bases). This CDR3 is 13 amino acids long. Germline CDR1 reads SNHLY; CDR2 reads FYNNEI. The ends were cut back, 8 bases at V and 4 bases at J, with 14 bases in the middle. The CDR3 loop is CASGWQGSYGYTF. The CDR3 bases are TGTGCCAGCGGGTGGCAGGGAAGCTATGGCTACACCTTC.

The chain employs TRBV11-3 and TRBJ2-3; D is unclear. CDR1 is SGHNT, CDR2 YENEEA, per germline. The CDR3 is 14 residues long. V shed 2 bases and J shed 2 bases, with 8 bases lying between them. DNA for the CDR3: TGTGCCAGCAGCTTATCTGGCCCCACAGATACGCAGTATTTT. Its protein is CASSLSGPTDTQYF.

This clone appeared a single time. The J gene is TRBJ2-7, the V gene TRBV5-6, with 8 nucleotides matching TRBD1. Germline V gene lookup returns CDR1 SGHDT and CDR2 YYEEEE. The CDR3 runs 14 residues. The J segment lost 4 bases and the V segment lost 5 bases, leaving 8 bases of the junction unmatched. CDR3 protein: CASRLGTGVYEQYF. CDR3 in DNA: TGTGCCAGCAGACTCGGGACAGGAGTTTACGAGCAGTACTTC. Drawing the rest from reference TRBV5-6 and TRBJ2-7, the complete variable domain is DAGVTQSPTHLIKTRGQQVTLRCSPKSGHDTVSWYQQALGQGPQFIFQYYEEEERQRGNFPDRFSGHQFPNYSSELNVNALLLGDSALYLCASRLGTGVYEQYFGPGTRLTVT.